A single sample gave rise to the 5 T cell receptor beta chains below, sequenced in a study of identical twins. TCRdb re-derived calls from the 5' RACE reads in MiXCR, one entry per CDR3 protein. The table includes 200,000 or so distinct CDR3 sequences, 6% to 9% detected once. Another study also made use of these data, one on yellow fever vaccine responses in identical twins.

Source material: memory (CD45RO+) T cells sorted from blood. The receptors come from a woman aged 18-35 years in good health.

This clonotype was counted at least ten times. For the CDR3, the DNA is TGTGCCAGCAGTTTACGGGGACGTGGCTACACCTTC. It encodes CASSLRGRGYTF. This chain joins TRBV12-3 or TRBV12-4 and TRBJ1-2, with D possibly TRBD1 on 5 matching bases. Trimming stripped 2 bases from V and 7 bases from J, with 8 bases between. The CDR3 runs to 12 residues.

This clonotype has more than one count but fewer than ten. The rearrangement uses TRBV9 and TRBJ2-3, with 12 bases aligning to TRBD2. This CDR3 has 19 amino acids. With 1 base clipped from V and 0 bases from J, the junction kept 9 bases outside the gene matches. The germline V gene encodes CDR1 SGDLS and CDR2 YYNGEE. CDR3 loop: CASSVPGTSGRASTDTQYF. In nucleotides, the CDR3 is TGTGCCAGCAGCGTACCCGGGACTAGCGGGCGGGCTAGCACAGATACGCAGTATTTT.

This clonotype occurred a few times. The chain recombines TRBV6-5 with TRBJ2-1; 7 bases match TRBD2. The trim removed 5 bases at V and 9 bases at J, leaving 4 bases unmatched. Per the germline V gene, CDR1 is MNHEY and CDR2 is SVGAGI. The CDR3 has 12 residues. CDR3 region: CASSSGKGEQFF. Here the CDR3 DNA reads TGTGCCAGCAGTAGCGGGAAAGGTGAGCAGTTCTTC.

This clonotype was counted many times. The chain links TRBV5-6 to TRBJ2-3, with D hard to call. Trimming removed 4 bases from V and 2 bases from J, with 14 bases in between. Germline loops: CDR1 SGHDT, CDR2 YYEEEE. The CDR3 has 15 residues. The CDR3 sequence: CASSRLVPYTDTQYF. CDR3 coding DNA: TGTGCCAGCAGCCGCCTCGTTCCATACACAGATACGCAGTATTTT.

The chain is built from TRBV20-1 and TRBJ2-5; TRBD2 aligns across 11 bases. Germline CDR1 is DFQATT and CDR2 is SNEGSKA (reference sequence). After removal of 2 bases from V and 5 bases from J, the junction contained 10 bases not matched to a gene. The CDR3 covers 16 residues. The CDR3 sequence: CSARPPSGGYRETQYF. The CDR3 nucleotides read TGCAGTGCTAGACCTCCTAGCGGGGGGTACAGGGAGACCCAGTACTTC.